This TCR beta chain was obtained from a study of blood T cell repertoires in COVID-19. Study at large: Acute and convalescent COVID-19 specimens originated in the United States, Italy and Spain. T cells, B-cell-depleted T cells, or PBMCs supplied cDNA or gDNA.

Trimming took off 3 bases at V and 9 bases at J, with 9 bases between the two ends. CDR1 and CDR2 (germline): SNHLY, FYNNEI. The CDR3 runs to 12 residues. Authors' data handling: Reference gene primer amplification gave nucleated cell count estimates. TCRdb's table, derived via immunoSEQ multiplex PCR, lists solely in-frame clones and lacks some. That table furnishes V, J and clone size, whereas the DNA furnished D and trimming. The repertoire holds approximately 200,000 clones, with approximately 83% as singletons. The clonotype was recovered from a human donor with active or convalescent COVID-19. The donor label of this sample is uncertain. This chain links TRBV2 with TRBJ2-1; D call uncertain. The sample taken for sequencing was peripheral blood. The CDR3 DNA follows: TGTGCCAGCAGTGAGAGCCCCCTTGAGCAGTTCTTC. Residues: CASSESPLEQFF.